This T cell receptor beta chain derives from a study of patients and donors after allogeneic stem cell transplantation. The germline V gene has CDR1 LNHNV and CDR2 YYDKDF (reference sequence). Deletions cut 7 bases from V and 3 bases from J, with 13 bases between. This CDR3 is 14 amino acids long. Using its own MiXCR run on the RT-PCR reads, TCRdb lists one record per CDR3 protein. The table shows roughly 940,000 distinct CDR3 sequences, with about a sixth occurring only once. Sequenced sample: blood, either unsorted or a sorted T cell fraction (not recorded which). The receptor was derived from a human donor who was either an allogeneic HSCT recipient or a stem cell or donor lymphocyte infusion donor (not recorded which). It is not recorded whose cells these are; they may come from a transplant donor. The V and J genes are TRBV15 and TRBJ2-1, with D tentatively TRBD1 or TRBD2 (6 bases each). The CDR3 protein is CATTGGGVYNEQFF. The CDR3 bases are TGTGCCACCACCGGAGGGGGAGTCTACAATGAGCAGTTCTTC. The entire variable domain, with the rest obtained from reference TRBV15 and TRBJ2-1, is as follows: DAMVIQNPRYQVTQFGKPVTLSCSQTLNHNVMYWYQQKSSQAPKLLFHYYDKDFNNEADTPDNFQSRRPNTSFCFLDIRSPGLGDTAMYLCATTGGGVYNEQFFGPGTRLTVL.